The 29 T cell receptor beta chains presented below share a single source sample, sequenced in a study of T cell changes during pregnancy in multiple sclerosis. Clones were read by immunoSEQ multiplex PCR, and TCRdb kept only the in-frame ones, dropping some. The data show roughly 99,000 clones, with 80% to 95% seen just once and less than 0.85% held by the top ten. Here the sequenced sample was peripheral blood, taken in the third trimester of pregnancy. The receptor source for this set is a female donor in good health, enrolled as a control in a pregnancy study.

The chain combines TRBV29-1 with TRBJ1-1; possible D gene TRBD1, 5 bases. CDR3 length equals 13 residues. Deletions cut 0 bases from V and 1 base from J, with 6 bases between. Germline V gene sequence: CDR1 SQVTM, CDR2 ANQGSEA. The DNA for the CDR3 is TGCAGCGTTGAAGATGACAGGAACACTGAAGCTTTCTTT. Its protein is CSVEDDRNTEAFF.

In DNA form, the CDR3 reads TGTGCCAGCAGCTTACAGGGGGCTTCGGGGCCAACGATTCATGGCTACACCTTC. Translating it yields CASSLQGASGPTIHGYTF. The rearrangement uses TRBV11-2 and TRBJ1-2; 8 bases are shared with TRBD1. The CDR3 runs 18 residues. Germline V gene lookup returns CDR1 SGHAT and CDR2 FQNNGV. Unmatched junction bases numbered 17, after V lost 2 bases and J lost 6 bases.

This clone has more than one count but fewer than ten. The V call is TRBV27, the J call TRBJ1-6; 9 nucleotides line up with TRBD1. With V trimmed by 4 bases and J by 10 bases, 5 bases remained unmatched. Germline CDR1 and CDR2: MNHEY and SMNVEV (reference sequence). The CDR3 length is 14 residues. The CDR3 DNA is TGTGCCAGCAGTTCCACAGGGGGCTACTCACCCCTCCACTTT. Translation: CASSSTGGYSPLHF.

The chain carries TRBV19 and TRBJ1-5; D might be TRBD1 (5 bases). The V gene lost 1 base and the J gene lost 3 bases, with 13 bases spanning the gap. The CDR3 covers 16 residues. The germline V gene encodes CDR1 LNHDA and CDR2 SQIVND (reference sequence). CDR3 region: CASSIGGGDFNQPQHF. The CDR3 bases are TGTGCCAGTAGTATAGGCGGAGGGGATTTCAATCAGCCCCAGCATTTT.

The J gene is TRBJ2-1, the V gene TRBV7-9; weak D call: TRBD1 (5 bases). The V end lost 6 bases, the J end lost 5 bases, and 14 bases lay between the germline ends. This CDR3 spans 14 amino acids. CDR1 and CDR2 (germline): SEHNR, FQNEAQ (reference sequence). The CDR3 coding sequence is TGTGCCAGCAGTCAGGGTTTAGGGAACAATGAGCAGTTCTTC. Protein sequence: CASSQGLGNNEQFF.

The genes are TRBV19 and TRBJ2-2, with a possible D match to TRBD2 (5 bases). The germline CDR1 and CDR2 sequences are LNHDA and SQIVND (reference sequence). The CDR3 covers 16 residues. V gave up 3 bases and J gave up 1 base, with 12 bases separating them. The CDR3 spells CASSMMVAKNTGELFF. DNA for the CDR3: TGTGCCAGTAGTATGATGGTAGCGAAGAACACCGGGGAGCTGTTTTTT.

This clone showed up just a few times. In the same sample, other DNA sequences code for this CDR3. V usage is TRBV19 and J usage is TRBJ1-1; D remains ambiguous. V was shortened by 3 bases and J by 1 base, with 6 bases between the two germline ends. The CDR3 totals 13 residues. Germline V lookup: CDR1 LNHDA, CDR2 SQIVND (reference sequence). CDR3 sequence: CASSIARNTEAFF. The CDR3 region has the DNA TGTGCCAGTAGTATCGCCAGGAACACTGAAGCTTTCTTT.

In this sample, this clone turned up once. The V call is TRBV6-6, the J call TRBJ1-1, with 8 bases aligning to TRBD1. V lost 2 bases, J lost 0 bases, and 5 bases stayed unmatched. This CDR3 has 16 residues. CDR1 MNHNY and CDR2 SVGAGI come from the germline V gene (reference sequence). CDR3 nucleotide sequence: TGTGCCAGCAGTTACCAGGGGGCCCAAATGAACACTGAAGCTTTCTTT. Its translation: CASSYQGAQMNTEAFF.

J is TRBJ2-1 and V is TRBV27; 13 bases fit TRBD2. CDR1 is MNHEY and CDR2 is SMNVEV in the germline V gene (reference sequence). J gave up 6 bases and V 0 bases, and 5 bases lay outside the gene matches. The CDR3 sequence is 17 residues long. CDR3 DNA: TGTGCCAGCAGTTTATCGGGCGGGACTAGCGGGGCCAATGAGCAGTTCTTC. Translation gives CASSLSGGTSGANEQFF.

This chain links TRBV18 with TRBJ1-5; TRBD1 matches at 7 bases. Trimming cost V 5 bases and J 2 bases; bases outside gene matches: 3. CDR3 length: 14 amino acids. Germline assignment: CDR1 KGHSH and CDR2 LQKENI. As DNA, the CDR3 is TGTGCCAGCTCAACTACAGGGGGCAATCAGCCCCAGCATTTT. Translated, it gives CASSTTGGNQPQHF. Full variable domain (outside the CDR3, taken from reference TRBV18 and TRBJ1-5): NAGVMQNPRHLVRRRGQEARLRCSPMKGHSHVYWYRQLPEEGLKFMVYLQKENIIDESGMPKERFSAEFPKEGPSILRIQQVVRGDSAAYFCASSTTGGNQPQHFGDGTRLSIL.

This chain connects TRBV18 to TRBJ1-1; D not resolved. The CDR3 loop spans 14 amino acids. The V end was cut by 3 bases, the J end by 0 bases, with 8 bases between. Germline V gene lookup returns CDR1 KGHSH and CDR2 LQKENI. As DNA, the CDR3 is TGTGCCAGCTCACCCAATCGAGTGAACACTGAAGCTTTCTTT. Its protein is CASSPNRVNTEAFF.

This rearrangement joins TRBV18 to TRBJ2-7; TRBD1 agrees at 7 bases. CDR1 is KGHSH and CDR2 is LQKENI in the germline V gene. This CDR3 comprises 13 residues. V gave up 2 bases and J gave up 3 bases; unmatched junction bases: 1. CDR3 region: CASSPGTDYEQYF. The CDR3 nucleotides are TGTGCCAGCTCACCAGGGACAGACTACGAGCAGTACTTC.

This clone has only one observation. The chain combines TRBV18 with TRBJ2-3, with a tentative D call TRBD1 (6 bases). Trimming took 0 bases from V and 8 from J, leaving 15 bases between them. Germline V gene data show CDR1 as KGHSH and CDR2 as LQKENI. The CDR3 consists of 15 residues. In DNA form, the CDR3 reads TGTGCCAGCTCACCACCCGGACAGCCGGCGGGTACGCAGTATTTT. Translation: CASSPPGQPAGTQYF.

This clone was seen a single time. The chain employs TRBV2 and TRBJ2-2; 7 nucleotides align to TRBD1. CDR3 length: 16 amino acids. V was clipped by 4 bases and J by 2 bases; unmatched bases: 7. CDR1 and CDR2 from the germline V gene are SNHLY and FYNNEI. CDR3: CASSAEGGFNTGELFF. CDR3 coding DNA: TGTGCCAGCAGTGCGGAAGGGGGCTTTAACACCGGGGAGCTGTTTTTT.

This clone was recorded only once. V is TRBV11-1 and J is TRBJ1-2; D remains ambiguous. Germline CDR1 reads SGHAT; CDR2 reads FQDESV (reference sequence). Trimming took 0 bases from V and 4 from J, leaving 12 bases between them. The CDR3 extends over 15 amino acids. In DNA form, the CDR3 reads TGTGCCAGCAGCTTAGCCCGGGATAGTGCCTATGGCTACACCTTC. This translates into CASSLARDSAYGYTF.

CDR3 DNA sequence: TGCGCCAGCAGCTGGACAGATAGCCAAGAGACCCAGTACTTC. It is translated as CASSWTDSQETQYF. The rearrangement joins TRBV5-1 to TRBJ2-5, with a weak D call TRBD1 (6 bases). The CDR3 covers 14 residues. Trimming shortened V by 3 bases and J by 1 base, and 10 bases separated the two germline ends. The germline gives CDR1 SGHRS, CDR2 YFSETQ.

This rearrangement joins TRBV5-1 to TRBJ2-5; 11 nucleotides match TRBD1. J lost 5 bases, V lost 5 bases, and 5 bases had no gene match. The CDR3 has 14 amino acids. From germline, CDR1 is SGHRS and CDR2 YFSETQ. This chain's CDR3 is CASSWTGGRETQYF. DNA of the CDR3: TGCGCCAGCAGTTGGACAGGGGGCCGGGAGACCCAGTACTTC. The whole variable domain, filled in from reference TRBV5-1 and TRBJ2-5, reads KAGVTQTPRYLIKTRGQQVTLSCSPISGHRSVSWYQQTPGQGLQFLFEYFSETQRNKGNFPGRFSGRQFSNSRSEMNVSTLELGDSALYLCASSWTGGRETQYFGPGTRLLVL.

The CDR3 bases are TGTGCCAGCAGCAACGCAGGGGGGACCGGGGAGCTGTTTTTT. Protein sequence: CASSNAGGTGELFF. This chain links TRBV7-2 with TRBJ2-2; weak D call: TRBD1 (7 bases). Trimming pared 5 bases from V and 5 bases from J, leaving 12 bases between. Germline values: CDR1 SGHTA, CDR2 FQGNSA. This CDR3 has 14 residues.

The chain has TRBV21-1 and TRBJ1-3. TRBV21-1 is labeled a pseudogene. CDR3 size: 13 residues. This CDR3 reads CASSINSGNTIYF. As DNA, the CDR3 is TGTGCCAGCAGCATAAACTCTGGAAACACCATATATTTT.

This chain connects TRBV7-2 to TRBJ1-1; D uncertain. CDR3 length: 13 residues. CDR1 is SGHTA, CDR2 FQGNSA, per germline. V was cut by 2 bases and J by 1 base, with 5 bases left in between. Written as DNA, the CDR3 is TGTGCCAGCAGCTTACGGTCGAACACTGAAGCTTTCTTT. This translates into CASSLRSNTEAFF.

This clone showed up just once. The chain joins TRBV28 to TRBJ2-1, with a tentative D call TRBD2 (6 bases). CDR3 length: 15 residues. The V end was cut by 8 bases, the J end by 1 base, with 15 bases between. CDR1 and CDR2 (germline): MDHEN, SYDVKM. The CDR3 DNA reads as TGTGCCAGCTCCGGAGGGCCGGGTTCCTACAATGAGCAGTTCTTC. The encoded protein is CASSGGPGSYNEQFF.

Comment on this clone: One end of the junction is discordant with germline, which a read error may explain. V and J are TRBV5-1 and TRBJ1-1; TRBD1 might be the D (6 bases). CDR3 length: 13 amino acids. CDR1 is SGHRS and CDR2 is YFSETQ in the germline V gene. CDR3 in amino acids: CAGRSGQNTEAFF. CDR3 sequence (DNA): TGCGCCGGCAGATCGGGACAGAACACTGAAGCTTTCTTT.

The chain has TRBV27 and TRBJ2-1, with D possibly TRBD1 on 5 matching bases. Germline V lookup: CDR1 MNHEY, CDR2 SMNVEV (reference sequence). Trimming removed 6 bases at V and 9 bases at J, with 12 bases between. The CDR3 totals 12 residues. For the CDR3, the DNA is TGTGCCAGCAGCACATCTAGGGGTGAGCAGTTCTTC. It is translated as CASSTSRGEQFF.

The chain carries TRBV2 and TRBJ1-1, with D hard to call. The length of the CDR3 is 13 residues. The germline gives CDR1 SNHLY, CDR2 FYNNEI. Between the trimmed V and J ends, which lost 5 bases and 0 bases, there was a span of 7 bases. The CDR3 loop is CASSRAVNTEAFF. The CDR3 DNA follows: TGTGCCAGCAGTCGAGCTGTGAACACTGAAGCTTTCTTT.

The rearrangement links TRBV4-2 to TRBJ1-1; the D is unclear. Trimming shortened V by 0 bases and J by 0 bases, and 11 bases separated the two germline ends. The CDR3 runs to 16 residues. Looked up from germline, CDR1 is LGHNA and CDR2 is YNFKEQ. CDR3 sequence (DNA): TGTGCCAGCAGCCAAGATCGAGGAGGTCTGAACACTGAAGCTTTCTTT. It encodes CASSQDRGGLNTEAFF.

CDR3 amino acids: CASGLAKKTENDNEQFF. In DNA, the CDR3 is TGTGCTAGTGGTTTGGCAAAAAAGACAGAGAACGACAATGAGCAGTTCTTC. The rearrangement uses TRBV12-5 and TRBJ2-1; TRBD1 might be the D (5 bases). V was trimmed by 1 base and J by 5 bases, leaving 18 bases between them. The CDR3 contains 17 residues. Germline CDR1 is LGHNT and CDR2 is FRNRAP.

This chain connects TRBV4-1 to TRBJ2-3; 11 bases are shared with TRBD2. The CDR3 loop spans 17 amino acids. In germline, CDR1 is MGHRA, CDR2 YSYEKL. V lost 1 base and J lost 2; bases outside the gene matches: 5. CDR3 protein: CASSQAALAGVTDTQYF. Written as DNA, the CDR3 is TGCGCCAGCAGCCAAGCCGCACTAGCGGGGGTCACAGATACGCAGTATTTT.

The rearrangement links TRBV6-1 to TRBJ2-1; the D gene is possibly TRBD1 (5 bases). Germline CDR1 and CDR2: MNHNS and SASEGT. This CDR3 has 16 residues. The V end was cut by 0 bases, the J end by 2 bases, with 11 bases between. The CDR3 is CASSEARRETYNEQFF. Written as DNA, the CDR3 is TGTGCCAGCAGTGAAGCGCGCAGGGAAACCTACAATGAGCAGTTCTTC.

This clone has just one count. The gene calls are TRBV10-3 and TRBJ2-7; 8 nucleotides match TRBD2. This CDR3 spans 15 amino acids. Unmatched junction bases numbered 14, after V lost 4 bases and J lost 9 bases. CDR1 ENHRY and CDR2 SYGVKD come from the germline V gene. The CDR3 coding sequence is TGTGCCATCAGTGGTGGAGCGGGGGCCGGGGAGAGGCAGTACTTC. Translation gives CAISGGAGAGERQYF.